A single sample is the source of the 27 T cell receptor beta chains below, sequenced in a study of kidney transplant recipient with SARS-CoV-2 infection. TCRdb analysed the reads with MiXCR anew, one entry per CDR3 protein. The sample carries approximately 240,000 distinct CDR3 sequences, 29% recorded once. This sample comprised a blood sample, obtained at baseline and on roughly day 110 from a kidney transplant recipient. These receptors were obtained from a male patient aged 30 to 39 who had COVID-19 and was a kidney transplant recipient. Some T cells may have come from the graft donor.

The sample holds many counts of this clonotype. The genes are TRBV6-2 or TRBV6-3 and TRBJ1-2; D gene unclear. The CDR3 has 17 residues. V dropped 5 bases and J dropped 4 bases, with 23 bases sitting between them. The germline V gene has CDR1 MNHEY and CDR2 SVGEGT. CDR3 nucleotides: TGTGCCAGCAGTGTACGTTCCTGCATCGGAAAGACCTATGGCTACACCTTC. Protein: CASSVRSCIGKTYGYTF.

This clonotype was seen a few times. This could be a read error, since a much larger clone is one nucleotide away. The J gene is TRBJ2-3, the V gene TRBV21-1; the D segment call TRBD2 is taken from the table without a DNA check. TRBV21-1 is a documented pseudogene. The CDR3 has 17 amino acids. CDR3 coding DNA: TGTGCCAGCAGGCAAATCCTAGCTACAGTCATGCAAGATACGCAGTATTTT. Its protein product is CASRQILATVMQDTQYF.

This clonotype was detected only once. A single base separates this from a much larger clone, so it may be a read error. The chain recombines TRBV7-9 with TRBJ1-4, with TRBD1 as a possible D gene (6 bases). The CDR3 has 18 residues. Germline V gene lookup returns CDR1 SEHNR and CDR2 FQNEAQ (reference sequence). Here the CDR3 DNA reads TGTGCCAGCAGCTTCGCCGACAGGTCGCTTCTCGTTAATGCAAAACTGTTTTTT. Translating it yields CASSFADRSLLVNAKLFF.

Comment on this clonotype: Given a much more abundant clone one base away, this may be a read error. The chain links TRBV12-3 or TRBV12-4 to TRBJ1-2; unclear D gene. The CDR3 runs to 17 residues. The CDR3 region has the DNA TGTGCCGGCAGTTGGTGCTACAGCTTCCGAAAGACCTATGGCTACACCTTC. Its translation is CAGSWCYSFRKTYGYTF.

The J gene is TRBJ2-3, the V gene TRBV5-4; D is uncertain. Trimming removed 0 bases at V and 2 bases at J, with 10 bases between. CDR3 length: 15 residues. Germline V CDR1 and CDR2: SGHNT, YYREEE (reference sequence). The CDR3 bases are TGTGCCAGCAGCTTGGATTCAGGCCTCACAGATACGCAGTATTTT. Residues: CASSLDSGLTDTQYF.

This clonotype was observed many times. J is TRBJ1-6 and V is TRBV11-3, with D unclear. This CDR3 has 13 residues. Germline CDR1 and CDR2: SGHNT and YENEEA. Between the trimmed V and J ends, which lost 3 bases and 9 bases, there was a span of 9 bases. The CDR3 bases are TGTGCCAGCAGCTTCGGAGGCCTTTCACCCCTCCACTTT. Encoded protein: CASSFGGLSPLHF.

This clonotype was detected ten times or more. This rearrangement joins TRBV6-4 to TRBJ2-2, with D tentatively TRBD2 (6 bases). V was pared by 0 bases and J by 7 bases, with 9 bases between. The germline V gene encodes CDR1 MRHNA and CDR2 SNTAGT. The CDR3 consists of 14 residues. The CDR3 bases are TGTGCCAGCAGTGACTCGTCCGGGAGCGGGGAGCTGTTTTTT. It encodes CASSDSSGSGELFF.

In its sample, this clonotype was seen a few times. The J gene is TRBJ1-2, the V gene TRBV24-1, with TRBD1 matching 7 bases. This CDR3 spans 18 amino acids. V trimming: 1 base; J trimming: 1 base; junction bases outside the gene matches: 11. CDR1 and CDR2 (germline): KGHDR, SFDVKD. The CDR3 bases are TGTGCCACCAGTGATTTTTCTGGGCAAGGGGGCTTTAACTATGGCTACACCTTC. Translation gives CATSDFSGQGGFNYGYTF.

The rearrangement joins TRBV7-2 to TRBJ1-2, with D unclear. Germline V gene data show CDR1 as SGHTA and CDR2 as FQGNSA. CDR3 size: 17 residues. With 5 bases removed from V and 4 bases from J, the gap between germline ends came to 23 bases. CDR3 DNA sequence: TGTGCCAGCAGCAATGGATTCAGAGACGGAAAGACCTATGGCTACACCTTC. It specifies CASSNGFRDGKTYGYTF.

Turning to this clonotype: The junction shows a germline mismatch at one end, possibly a read error. The rearrangement uses TRBV9 and TRBJ2-2; TRBD2 might be the D (5 bases). The CDR3 has 17 amino acids. Germline V gene lookup returns CDR1 SGDLS and CDR2 YYNGEE. The CDR3 bases are TGTGCCAGCAGCGAACTCAATCGAGTAGCCGGGCACCGGGGAGCTGTTTTT. Its translation is CASSELNRVAGHRGAVF.

This clonotype has at least ten counts. This chain joins TRBV6-1 and TRBJ1-2; no reliable D call. V was cut by 5 bases and J by 4 bases, with 23 bases left in between. The CDR3 runs to 17 residues. Germline CDR1 MNHNS, CDR2 SASEGT. CDR3: CASSKVDSMRKTYGYTF. CDR3 DNA sequence: TGTGCCAGCAGTAAGGTCGACTCTATGCGAAAGACCTATGGCTACACCTTC.

This clonotype has at least ten counts. The CDR3 DNA follows: TGTGCCAGCAGCTTGGACGCGGGGGGGTACAATGAGCAGTTCTTC. This sequence encodes CASSLDAGGYNEQFF. The chain joins TRBV5-4 to TRBJ2-1; 9 bases fit TRBD2. Trimming cost V 0 bases and J 4 bases; bases outside gene matches: 2. Germline assignment: CDR1 SGHNT and CDR2 YYREEE (reference sequence). The CDR3 sequence is 15 residues long.

V gene TRBV20-1 combines with J gene TRBJ2-7; D possibly uses TRBD1 or TRBD2 (6 bases each). Germline V CDR1 and CDR2: DFQATT, SNEGSKA (reference sequence). The CDR3 spans 12 residues. Trimming removed 7 bases from V and 6 bases from J, with 16 bases in between. The CDR3 is CSVEEGTSEQYF. In DNA form, the CDR3 reads TGCAGTGTCGAGGAGGGGACATCCGAGCAGTACTTC.

This clonotype came up many times. This chain connects TRBV19 to TRBJ2-2; TRBD2 agrees at 7 bases. The CDR3 has 16 residues. Germline CDR1 and CDR2: LNHDA and SQIVND (reference sequence). V was clipped by 2 bases and J by 3 bases; unmatched bases: 6. CDR3 protein: CASSIMGGEDTGELFF. In nucleotides, the CDR3 is TGTGCCAGTAGTATAATGGGAGGGGAAGACACCGGGGAGCTGTTTTTT.

The chain recombines TRBV7-6 with TRBJ2-5; the match to TRBD1 covers 7 bases. V gave up 1 base and J gave up 7 bases; unmatched junction bases: 15. Per the germline V gene, CDR1 is SGHVS and CDR2 is FNYEAQ. The CDR3 spans 17 residues. CDR3: CASSLEAADRRWRTQYF. In DNA form, the CDR3 reads TGTGCCAGCAGCTTAGAAGCGGCGGACAGGCGATGGCGGACCCAGTACTTC. The entire variable domain, with the rest obtained from reference TRBV7-6 and TRBJ2-5, is as follows: GAGVSQSPRYKVTKRGQDVALRCDPISGHVSLYWYRQALGQGPEFLTYFNYEAQQDKSGLPNDRFSAERPEGSISTLTIQRTEQRDSAMYRCASSLEAADRRWRTQYFGPGTRLLVL.

Comment on this clonotype: This may be a read error: a much more frequent sequence differs by one nucleotide. The J gene is TRBJ1-2, the V gene TRBV23-1; D is unclear. TRBV23-1 is filed as an ORF, its function uncertain. The CDR3 covers 17 residues. With 5 bases removed from V and 4 bases from J, the gap between germline ends came to 23 bases. The CDR3 here is CASSGEALRRRTYGYTF. The DNA for the CDR3 is TGCGCCAGCAGTGGAGAGGCGCTACGCAGAAGGACCTATGGCTACACCTTC.

In its sample, this clonotype was seen many times. The chain couples TRBV15 to TRBJ1-2; D unresolved. The germline V and J ends were trimmed by 4 bases and 4 bases, with 22 bases remaining between them. Looked up from germline, CDR1 is LNHNV and CDR2 is YYDKDF (reference sequence). The CDR3 sequence is 17 residues long. CDR3 amino acids: CATSIMGRCGKTYGYTF. CDR3 sequence (DNA): TGTGCCACCAGCATAATGGGAAGGTGTGGAAAGACCTATGGCTACACCTTC. Together with reference TRBV15 and TRBJ1-2, the CDR3 gives the full variable domain: DAMVIQNPRYQVTQFGKPVTLSCSQTLNHNVMYWYQQKSSQAPKLLFHYYDKDFNNEADTPDNFQSRRPNTSFCFLDIRSPGLGDTAMYLCATSIMGRCGKTYGYTFGSGTRLTVV.

This clonotype occurred many times. This rearrangement joins TRBV10-1 to TRBJ1-2; D not resolved. Germline values: CDR1 WNHNN, CDR2 SYGVQD (reference sequence). CDR3 length equals 17 residues. V was trimmed by 5 bases and J by 4 bases, leaving 23 bases between them. In DNA, the CDR3 is TGCGCCAGCAGTTCCGATGTAAGATCGCGAAAGACCTATGGCTACACCTTC. Amino acids: CASSSDVRSRKTYGYTF.

A remark on this clonotype: The junction and the germline gene differ at one end; a read error may be behind it. The J gene is TRBJ2-2, the V gene TRBV18; 7 bases agree with TRBD1. Germline V gene lookup returns CDR1 KGHSH and CDR2 LQKENI. The CDR3 runs 15 residues. CDR3 nucleotides: TGTGCCAGCTCGCCTGACAGGGCCCGCACCGGGGAGCCGTTTTTT. This codes for CASSPDRARTGEPFF.

This clonotype was picked up many times. The rearrangement joins TRBV30 to TRBJ2-2; D may match TRBD1 or TRBD2 (5 bases each). There are 14 residues in the CDR3. V lost 4 bases and J 5 bases, leaving 14 bases between the germline ends. CDR1 and CDR2 from the germline V gene are GTSNPN and SVGIG (reference sequence). The CDR3 is CAWNGDRLTGELFF. CDR3 bases: TGTGCCTGGAACGGGGACCGTCTGACCGGGGAGCTGTTTTTT.

Note on this clonotype: Just one base apart from a much larger clone, this may be a read error. This is likely a read error, given that the CDR3 carries no conserved phenylalanine or tryptophan at its end. The chain combines TRBV28 with TRBJ2-3, with 11 bases aligning to TRBD2. With V trimmed by 5 bases and J by 5 bases, 6 bases remained unmatched. This CDR3 has 15 residues. Germline CDR1 MDHEN, CDR2 SYDVKM. The CDR3 bases are TGTGCCAGCAGTCCACTAGCGGGAGAGGTAGATACGCAGTATCTT. It specifies CASSPLAGEVDTQYL.

Remarks on this clonotype: A read error may explain this, as a much larger clone is one base away. The chain is built from TRBV7-9 and TRBJ2-1, with TRBD1 matching 8 bases. CDR3 length: 19 amino acids. The V and J ends lost 1 base and 0 bases, in that order; junction bases with no gene match: 11. Germline assignment: CDR1 SEHNR and CDR2 FQNEAQ (reference sequence). The CDR3 loop is CASSLDRGSILSSYNEQFF. CDR3 coding DNA: TGTGCCAGCAGCTTAGACAGGGGGTCAATATTGAGCTCCTACAATGAGCAGTTCTTC.

Ten or more counts support this clonotype. The CDR3: CASRSNREILYGYTF. Here the CDR3 DNA reads TGTGCCAGCAGATCAAATCGAGAAATCCTCTACGGCTACACCTTC. This chain uses TRBV11-2 with TRBJ1-2, with D hard to call. Germline loops: CDR1 SGHAT, CDR2 FQNNGV. The CDR3 runs to 15 residues. Trimming took 6 bases from V and 8 from J, leaving 22 bases between them.

About this clonotype itself: A much larger clone lies a single base off, so this may be a read error. The chain carries TRBV4-1 and TRBJ1-3; a possible D gene is TRBD1 (6 bases). This CDR3 contains 14 residues. Per the germline V gene, CDR1 is MGHRA and CDR2 is YSYEKL. V lost 4 bases and J lost 8, with 15 bases in between. For the CDR3, the DNA is TGCGCCAGCAGCCTACAGGGCCCGGGGGACACCATATATTTT. This translates into CASSLQGPGDTIYF.

A remark on this clonotype: This may be a read error: a much more frequent sequence differs by one nucleotide. The rearrangement uses TRBV5-1 and TRBJ2-1, with TRBD1 matching 10 bases. The J segment lost 2 bases and the V segment lost 4 bases, leaving 6 bases of the junction unmatched. CDR1 is SGHRS and CDR2 is YFSETQ in the germline V gene. There are 16 residues in the CDR3. The CDR3 DNA reads as TGCGCCAGCAGCGGGGACAGGGGTTTTCCCTACAATGAGCAGTTCTTC. As protein: CASSGDRGFPYNEQFF.

This clonotype was observed at least ten times. The rearrangement links TRBV7-9 to TRBJ1-2; TRBD1 agrees at 9 bases. The germline V gene has CDR1 SEHNR and CDR2 FQNEAQ (reference sequence). V gave up 11 bases and J gave up 7 bases; unmatched junction bases: 17. The CDR3 has 15 residues. CDR3 sequence (DNA): TGTGCCGCGGACAGGGGAGGTTCATCACCTCTTGGCTACACCTTC. Protein sequence: CAADRGGSSPLGYTF.

This clonotype was counted ten times or more. This rearrangement joins TRBV7-2 to TRBJ2-7; D is unresolved. The V gene lost 5 bases and the J gene lost 6 bases, with 14 bases spanning the gap. CDR3 size: 13 residues. Germline CDR1 SGHTA, CDR2 FQGNSA. CDR3 DNA sequence: TGTGCCAGCAGCCCAAGTTCTCTGAGCGAGCAGTACTTC. Its protein is CASSPSSLSEQYF.